This entry concerns a single TCR beta chain. This CDR3 has 14 residues. Germline V gene sequence: CDR1 SQVTM, CDR2 ANQGSEA. The trim removed 4 bases at V and 7 bases at J, leaving 11 bases unmatched. This specimen belongs to a study of blood T cell repertoires in COVID-19. In the authors' workflow: Estimation of nucleated cell counts was performed using reference gene primer amplification. Assay used: immunoSEQ multiplex PCR; TCRdb lists only in-frame clones, some missing. V and J calls and clone size are those listed in that table; D and trimming were worked out from the DNA. The sample shows around 470,000 clones, 89% of them seen only once. Seattle patient enrollment occurred during active infection, with longitudinal follow-up thereafter.

Sample: peripheral blood. This sequence originates from a man aged 18 to 29 with COVID-19, enrolled during active disease. The V gene is TRBV29-1, the J gene TRBJ2-7; 9 positions agree with TRBD1. The chain's CDR3 is CSVVRGQGLEEQYF. The DNA of the CDR3 is TGCAGCGTTGTGAGGGGACAGGGCCTCGAAGAGCAGTACTTC.